This passage covers 26 T cell receptor beta chains from one sample sequenced in a study of blood T cell repertoires in COVID-19 (dated by TCRdb to 2018 to 2020). To prepare the library, the immunoSEQ multiplex PCR assay was applied. Not all clones reach the TCRdb copy of this immuneACCESS table, which keeps in-frame sequences only. Checked studies attribute under half of the gap to unresolved V genes and leave the rest unexplained. The sample has 310,000 or so clones on record, roughly 90% of them singletons. The ten largest account for more than 8.5% of the sample. Sequenced material: PBMCs or T cells enriched from blood (not recorded which). Receptor source: a woman aged 18-29 years who had recovered from COVID-19.

This chain uses TRBV10-2 with TRBJ1-3, with TRBD1 matching over 7 bases. This CDR3 contains 13 residues. V was pared by 4 bases and J by 3 bases, with 0 bases of the junction left unmatched. CDR1 and CDR2 (germline): WSHSY, SAAADI. The CDR3 reads CASSGQGGNTIYF. The CDR3 DNA reads as TGCGCCAGCAGTGGACAGGGTGGAAACACCATATATTTT.

CDR3 nucleotides: TGTGCCAGTAGTTCCAGGCGGGGGGATAATGACGAGCAGTACTTC. Translating it yields CASSSRRGDNDEQYF. The rearrangement uses TRBV19 and TRBJ2-7; 8 bases match TRBD2. Germline CDR1 LNHDA, CDR2 SQIVND (reference sequence). This CDR3 region has 15 residues. V trimming: 5 bases; J trimming: 5 bases; junction bases outside the gene matches: 11.

The chain carries TRBV7-6 and TRBJ1-4; 7 nucleotides line up with TRBD1. J gave up 6 bases and V 3 bases, and 1 base lay outside the gene matches. Germline values: CDR1 SGHVS, CDR2 FNYEAQ. The CDR3 sequence is 13 residues long. CDR3 nucleotides: TGTGCCAGCAGCTTTGACAGGGATGAAAAACTGTTTTTT. Translation gives CASSFDRDEKLFF. The full variable domain, with the rest looked up from reference TRBV7-6 and TRBJ1-4, is GAGVSQSPRYKVTKRGQDVALRCDPISGHVSLYWYRQALGQGPEFLTYFNYEAQQDKSGLPNDRFSAERPEGSISTLTIQRTEQRDSAMYRCASSFDRDEKLFFGSGTQLSVL.

The chain employs TRBV7-2 and TRBJ2-3, with 8 bases fitting TRBD1. Germline V gene data show CDR1 as SGHTA and CDR2 as FQGNSA. The CDR3 has 17 residues. Trimming cost V 2 bases and J 3 bases; bases outside gene matches: 10. CDR3 in amino acids: CASSLRARGLSTDTQYF. The CDR3 DNA sequence: TGTGCCAGCAGCTTACGGGCCAGGGGGCTTAGTACAGATACGCAGTATTTT.

J is TRBJ1-2 and V is TRBV3-1 (or the pseudogene TRBV3-2); D not certain. Germline loops: CDR1 LGHDT, CDR2 YNNKEL (reference sequence). The CDR3 is 16 amino acids. V was pared by 0 bases and J by 4 bases, with 15 bases between. The CDR3 sequence: CASSQDPSSSSYGYTF. The CDR3 DNA is TGTGCCAGCAGCCAAGATCCATCGTCCTCTAGCTATGGCTACACCTTC.

The chain has TRBV28 and TRBJ1-5; D may be TRBD1 (6 bases). There are 15 residues in the CDR3. The V and J ends lost 4 bases and 7 bases respectively, with 17 bases between them. Germline-derived CDR1 and CDR2 are MDHEN and SYDVKM. CDR3 in DNA: TGTGCCAGCAGTTGGCACACAGGGTTCGGGCAGCCCCAGCATTTT. Protein product: CASSWHTGFGQPQHF.

CDR3 in amino acids: CATSRDRTVYGYTF. CDR3 nucleotide sequence: TGTGCCACCAGCAGAGATAGGACAGTCTATGGCTACACCTTC. The chain recombines TRBV15 with TRBJ1-2, with D possibly TRBD1 on 6 matching bases. Germline V gives CDR1 LNHNV, CDR2 YYDKDF (reference sequence). The CDR3 contains 14 residues. The V gene lost 0 bases and the J gene lost 4 bases, with 9 bases spanning the gap. The full variable domain, rest sourced from reference TRBV15 and TRBJ1-2, is DAMVIQNPRYQVTQFGKPVTLSCSQTLNHNVMYWYQQKSSQAPKLLFHYYDKDFNNEADTPDNFQSRRPNTSFCFLDIRSPGLGDTAMYLCATSRDRTVYGYTFGSGTRLTVV.

This clone showed up just a few times. The chain recombines TRBV30 with TRBJ1-1, with a possible D match to TRBD1 (6 bases). V dropped 2 bases and J dropped 1 base, with 11 bases sitting between them. The CDR3 extends over 14 amino acids. From germline, CDR1 is GTSNPN and CDR2 SVGIG (reference sequence). The DNA of the CDR3 is TGTGCCTGGAGTTGGGACACTGAGAACACTGAAGCTTTCTTT. Its translation: CAWSWDTENTEAFF.

The chain employs TRBV4-2 and TRBJ2-1; a weak D match, TRBD2 (5 bases). This CDR3 has 15 residues. Per germline, CDR1 LGHNA and CDR2 YNFKEQ. Trimming took off 5 bases at V and 0 bases at J, with 11 bases between the two ends. The CDR3 region is CASSGGLRSYNEQFF. Here the CDR3 DNA reads TGTGCCAGCAGCGGAGGACTGCGCTCCTACAATGAGCAGTTCTTC.

The rearrangement uses TRBV27 and TRBJ1-1; no definite D call. The CDR3 sequence is 13 residues long. V lost 5 bases, J lost 0 bases, and 7 bases lay in between. CDR1 and CDR2 (germline): MNHEY, SMNVEV (reference sequence). The CDR3 DNA reads TGTGCCAGCAGTGCAAGCATGAACACTGAAGCTTTCTTT. Translated, it gives CASSASMNTEAFF.

The chain couples TRBV6-5 to TRBJ1-1; D is undetermined. The germline V gene encodes CDR1 MNHEY and CDR2 SVGAGI. This CDR3 is 14 amino acids long. Trimming cost V 8 bases and J 0 bases, with 13 bases left between them. The CDR3 is CASRREHLNTEAFF. The DNA of the CDR3 is TGTGCCAGCCGAAGGGAGCATTTGAACACTGAAGCTTTCTTT.

This chain connects TRBV19 to TRBJ2-3, with 9 positions matching TRBD2. The CDR3 contains 15 residues. With V trimmed by 7 bases and J by 0 bases, 5 bases remained unmatched. The germline V gene has CDR1 LNHDA and CDR2 SQIVND (reference sequence). CDR3 sequence reads: CASKTTSGSTDTQYF. CDR3 in DNA: TGTGCCAGTAAGACTACTAGCGGGAGCACAGATACGCAGTATTTT.

Note on this clone: This sample includes further DNA sequences coding for the same CDR3. This chain uses TRBV7-2 with TRBJ2-5; TRBD2 might be the D (6 bases). The CDR3 totals 14 residues. Germline V lookup: CDR1 SGHTA, CDR2 FQGNSA. The ends were cut back, 3 bases at V and 2 bases at J, with 10 bases in the middle. The CDR3 is CASSFSGQQETQYF. CDR3 bases: TGTGCCAGCAGCTTTAGCGGCCAACAAGAGACCCAGTACTTC.

The chain uses TRBV2 and TRBJ2-3, with a possible D match to TRBD2 (5 bases). The CDR3 is 14 amino acids. Deletions cut 4 bases from V and 4 bases from J, with 12 bases between. CDR1 SNHLY and CDR2 FYNNEI come from the germline V gene. The CDR3 nucleotides read TGTGCCAGCAGTGGTGGACTGTCCTCAGATACGCAGTATTTT. It specifies CASSGGLSSDTQYF.

This chain connects TRBV6-2 or TRBV6-3 to TRBJ2-1; 9 positions match TRBD2. V lost 2 bases, J lost 9 bases, and 20 bases stayed unmatched. Per germline, CDR1 MNHEY and CDR2 SVGEGT. The CDR3 spans 19 residues. CDR3: CASSYDTRSRGGTYGEQFF. The CDR3 DNA sequence: TGTGCCAGCAGTTACGATACCCGTTCGCGGGGGGGGACTTACGGTGAGCAGTTCTTC.

The chain recombines TRBV7-9 with TRBJ1-4; D is ambiguous. The CDR3 loop spans 14 amino acids. Trimming removed 1 base from V and 0 bases from J, with 3 bases in between. Germline V gene sequence: CDR1 SEHNR, CDR2 FQNEAQ (reference sequence). The CDR3 loop is CASSLGATNEKLFF. The CDR3 region has the DNA TGTGCCAGCAGCTTAGGAGCAACTAATGAAAAACTGTTTTTT.

This clone showed up just once. The chain couples TRBV12-5 to TRBJ1-2; 7 bases agree with TRBD1. This CDR3 has 12 amino acids. Germline values: CDR1 LGHNT, CDR2 FRNRAP. With 5 bases clipped from V and 8 bases from J, the junction kept 5 bases outside the gene matches. The CDR3 region is CASGKDREGYTF. The CDR3, as DNA: TGTGCTAGTGGTAAAGACAGGGAAGGCTACACCTTC.

The rearrangement links TRBV24-1 to TRBJ2-7; tentative D call: TRBD1 (6 bases). Trimming pared 6 bases from V and 1 base from J, leaving 9 bases between. The CDR3 runs 13 residues. CDR1 is KGHDR, CDR2 SFDVKD, per germline. CDR3 nucleotides: TGTGCCACCAGTAGGGGGACATCCTACGAGCAGTACTTC. Translating gives CATSRGTSYEQYF.

The chain joins TRBV6-6 to TRBJ2-3, with 9 nucleotides matching TRBD2. Germline CDR1 MNHNY, CDR2 SVGAGI (reference sequence). The CDR3 totals 17 residues. V gave up 5 bases and J gave up 4 bases; unmatched junction bases: 13. CDR3 bases: TGTGCCAGCAGTCCCCCCAGGATAGCGGGAGCCGCAGATACGCAGTATTTT. Its protein product is CASSPPRIAGAADTQYF.

This clone came up once. The chain couples TRBV6-5 to TRBJ2-2, with D possibly matching TRBD1 (6 bases). Between the trimmed V and J ends, which lost 0 bases and 9 bases, there was a span of 17 bases. The CDR3 extends over 16 amino acids. Germline V gene sequence: CDR1 MNHEY, CDR2 SVGAGI. The CDR3 coding sequence is TGTGCCAGCAGTTACTCCAGGGGTCTACGGATCCGGGAGCTGTTTTTT. It codes for CASSYSRGLRIRELFF.

This clone was counted a single time. V gene TRBV5-1 combines with J gene TRBJ1-5; TRBD1 aligns across 7 bases. Germline CDR1 and CDR2: SGHRS and YFSETQ. The trim removed 0 bases at V and 2 bases at J, leaving 11 bases unmatched. This CDR3 is built from 18 residues. The CDR3 nucleotides read TGCGCCAGCAGCTTGGAGACAGGGTTCGTCGGGGGCAATCAGCCCCAGCATTTT. Translating it yields CASSLETGFVGGNQPQHF.

V gene TRBV9 combines with J gene TRBJ2-1; weak D call: TRBD2 (6 bases). The germline CDR1 and CDR2 sequences are SGDLS and YYNGEE. This CDR3 has 14 amino acids. V was clipped by 2 bases and J by 5 bases, with 11 bases between them. The CDR3 loop is CASSVAGYNNEQFF. CDR3 nucleotide sequence: TGTGCCAGCAGCGTCGCGGGGTACAACAATGAGCAGTTCTTC.

V and J are TRBV28 and TRBJ2-7; D not resolved. The germline V gene encodes CDR1 MDHEN and CDR2 SYDVKM. The CDR3 spans 11 residues. Trimming took 6 bases from V and 4 from J, leaving 7 bases between them. The CDR3 is CASSQIYEQYF. The CDR3 DNA reads TGTGCCAGCAGCCAGATATACGAGCAGTACTTC. The full variable domain, in which reference TRBV28 and TRBJ2-7 provide the parts outside the CDR3, is DVKVTQSSRYLVKRTGEKVFLECVQDMDHENMFWYRQDPGLGLRLIYFSYDVKMKEKGDIPEGYSVSREKKERFSLILESASTNQTSMYLCASSQIYEQYFGPGTRLTVT.

J is TRBJ2-1 and V is TRBV5-1, with D perhaps TRBD1 (5 bases). Deletions cut 1 base from V and 6 bases from J, with 8 bases between. This CDR3 is built from 13 residues. Germline V lookup: CDR1 SGHRS, CDR2 YFSETQ. CDR3 amino acids: CASSLSGSNEQFF. In nucleotides, the CDR3 is TGCGCCAGCAGCTTGTCAGGGTCCAATGAGCAGTTCTTC. The full variable domain, its missing parts supplied by reference TRBV5-1 and TRBJ2-1, is KAGVTQTPRYLIKTRGQQVTLSCSPISGHRSVSWYQQTPGQGLQFLFEYFSETQRNKGNFPGRFSGRQFSNSRSEMNVSTLELGDSALYLCASSLSGSNEQFFGPGTRLTVL.

V usage is TRBV4-3 and J usage is TRBJ2-7; D is possibly TRBD1 (5 bases). The CDR3 contains 14 residues. Germline V gene lookup returns CDR1 LGHNA and CDR2 YSLEER. Deletions cut 1 base from V and 8 bases from J, with 15 bases between. The CDR3 nucleotides are TGCGCCAGCAGCCAAGTGCGCCAGGGTAGTAAGCAGTACTTC. Protein: CASSQVRQGSKQYF.

The chain carries TRBV11-2 and TRBJ1-2; D not resolved. Germline V gene lookup returns CDR1 SGHAT and CDR2 FQNNGV. V lost 2 bases, J lost 0 bases, and 7 bases lay in between. The CDR3 has 14 residues. DNA for the CDR3: TGTGCCAGCAGCTTATCAGGTCCTAACTATGGCTACACCTTC. It encodes CASSLSGPNYGYTF.